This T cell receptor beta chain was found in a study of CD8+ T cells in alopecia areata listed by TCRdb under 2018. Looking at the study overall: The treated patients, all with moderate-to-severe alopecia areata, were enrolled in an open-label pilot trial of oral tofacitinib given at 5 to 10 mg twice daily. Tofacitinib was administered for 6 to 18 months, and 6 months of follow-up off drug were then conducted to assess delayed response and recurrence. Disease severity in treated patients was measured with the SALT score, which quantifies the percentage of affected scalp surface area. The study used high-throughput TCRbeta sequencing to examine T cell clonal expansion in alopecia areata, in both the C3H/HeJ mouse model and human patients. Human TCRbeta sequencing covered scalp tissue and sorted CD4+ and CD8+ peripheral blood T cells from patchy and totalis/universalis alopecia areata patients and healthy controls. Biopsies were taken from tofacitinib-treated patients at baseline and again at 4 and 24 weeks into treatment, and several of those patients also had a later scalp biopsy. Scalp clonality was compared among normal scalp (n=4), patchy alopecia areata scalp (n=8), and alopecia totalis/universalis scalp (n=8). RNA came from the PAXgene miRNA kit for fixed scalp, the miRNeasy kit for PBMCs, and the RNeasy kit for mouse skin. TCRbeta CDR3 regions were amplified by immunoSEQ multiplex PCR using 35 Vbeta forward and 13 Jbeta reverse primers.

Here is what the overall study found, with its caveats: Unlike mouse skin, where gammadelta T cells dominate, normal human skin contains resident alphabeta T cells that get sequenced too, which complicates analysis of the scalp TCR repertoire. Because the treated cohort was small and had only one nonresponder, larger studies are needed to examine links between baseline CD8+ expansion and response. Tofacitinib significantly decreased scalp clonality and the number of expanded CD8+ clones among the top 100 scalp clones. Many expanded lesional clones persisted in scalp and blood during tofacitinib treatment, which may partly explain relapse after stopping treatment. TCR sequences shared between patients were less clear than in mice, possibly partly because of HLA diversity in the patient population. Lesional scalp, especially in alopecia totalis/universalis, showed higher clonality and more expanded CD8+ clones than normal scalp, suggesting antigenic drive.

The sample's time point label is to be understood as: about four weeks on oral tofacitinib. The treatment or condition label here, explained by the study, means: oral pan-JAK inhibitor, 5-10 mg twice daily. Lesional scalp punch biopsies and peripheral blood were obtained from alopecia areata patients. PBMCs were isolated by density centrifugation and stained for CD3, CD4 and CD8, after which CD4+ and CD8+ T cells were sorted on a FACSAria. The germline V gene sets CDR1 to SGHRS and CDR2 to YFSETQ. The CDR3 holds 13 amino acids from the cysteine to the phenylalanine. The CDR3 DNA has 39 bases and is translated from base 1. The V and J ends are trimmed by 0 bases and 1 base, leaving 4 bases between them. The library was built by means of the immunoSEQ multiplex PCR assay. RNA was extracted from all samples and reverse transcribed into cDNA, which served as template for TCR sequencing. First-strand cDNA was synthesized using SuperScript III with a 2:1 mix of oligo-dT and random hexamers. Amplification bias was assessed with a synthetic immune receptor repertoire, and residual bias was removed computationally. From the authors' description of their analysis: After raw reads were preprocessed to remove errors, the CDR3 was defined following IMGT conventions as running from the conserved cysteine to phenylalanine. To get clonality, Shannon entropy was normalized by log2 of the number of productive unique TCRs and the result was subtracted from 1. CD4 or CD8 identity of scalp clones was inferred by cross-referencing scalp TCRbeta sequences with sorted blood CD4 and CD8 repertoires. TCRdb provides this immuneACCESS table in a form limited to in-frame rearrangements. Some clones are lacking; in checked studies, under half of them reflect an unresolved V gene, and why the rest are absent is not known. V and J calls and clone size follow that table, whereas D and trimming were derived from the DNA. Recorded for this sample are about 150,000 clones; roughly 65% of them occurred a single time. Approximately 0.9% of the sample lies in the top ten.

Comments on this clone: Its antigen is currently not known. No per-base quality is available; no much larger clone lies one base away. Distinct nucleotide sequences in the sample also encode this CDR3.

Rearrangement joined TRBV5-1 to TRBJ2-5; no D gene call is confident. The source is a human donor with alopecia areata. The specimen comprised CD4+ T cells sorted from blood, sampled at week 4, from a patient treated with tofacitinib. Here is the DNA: TGCGCCAGCAGCTTGGGGAGCCAAGAGACCCAGTACTTC. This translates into CASSLGSQETQYF.